The sequence of this T cell receptor (beta chain) was determined in a study of blood T cell repertoires in COVID-19. Study context: PBMCs, B-cell-depleted T cells, or T cells provided the cDNA or gDNA that made up the material.

This clone was observed a single time. Libraries were prepared by immunoSEQ multiplex PCR; TCRdb keeps only in-frame clonotypes and omits some of them. The sample shows about 430,000 clones, roughly 88% of them seen only once. CDR1 is SGHRS, CDR2 YFSETQ, per germline. Trimming at V came to 1 base and at J to 9 bases, leaving 7 bases not matched to a gene. The CDR3 runs to 14 residues. Those enrolled, adults aged roughly 18 to 90 years, came from around 24 US areas. Participant reports of clinical history set cohort assignment. The TCR originated in a woman younger than 45 with acute COVID-19. The sample consisted of PBMCs or T cells enriched from blood (not recorded which). The rearrangement links TRBV5-1 to TRBJ2-1, with 7 bases fitting TRBD2. The CDR3 loop is CASSLPGGRGEQFF. DNA of the CDR3: TGCGCCAGCAGCTTGCCGGGGGGAAGGGGTGAGCAGTTCTTC.